This is a list of T cell receptor beta chains from one sample in a study of cytomegalovirus exposure and HLA in healthy donors. The assay was immunoSEQ multiplex PCR, and TCRdb's table has in-frame clones only and misses some. Of around 150,000 clones listed, 76% were seen once; the top ten hold roughly 3%. Input material: PBMCs. The receptor source for this set is a man aged 35 to 55 in good health and CMV-seronegative. CDR3s include the opening cysteine and the closing phenylalanine or tryptophan. The D gene is left open where the match is weak. Rows may omit the clone size; those that give it use once, few, many or a size class.

j_call | v_call | clone_size | d_call | cdr3_nt | cdr3_aa
TRBJ2-5 | TRBV10-3 | once | TRBD2 | TGTGCCATCAGTGAGTCGGCTAGCGGGAATCAAGAGACCCAGTACTTC | CAISESASGNQETQYF
TRBJ2-2 | TRBV7-9 | NA | NA | TGTGCCAGCAGCTCACCAGGCACCGGGGAGCTGTTTTTT | CASSSPGTGELFF
TRBJ1-5 | TRBV6-6 | NA | NA | TGTGCCAGCAGGCCCACCGGGGGGCAGAGCAATCAGCCCCAGCATTTT | CASRPTGGQSNQPQHF
TRBJ1-6 | TRBV7-6 | NA | TRBD1 | TGTGCCAGCAGAAAAGGGACAGACGGTCCCCTCCACTTT | CASRKGTDGPLHF
TRBJ1-5 | TRBV5-6 | NA | TRBD1 | TGTGCCAGCAGCACCCGGACAGGGGGCTGGCAGCCCCAGCATTTT | CASSTRTGGWQPQHF
TRBJ2-5 | TRBV7-2 | NA | TRBD2 | TGTGCCAGCAGCTCGAGGACTAGCGGGGACCAAGAGACCCAGTACTTC | CASSSRTSGDQETQYF
TRBJ1-2 | TRBV2 | NA | NA | TGTGCCAGCAGTGACCAGGGGCCGTCTGATTATGGCTACACCTTC | CASSDQGPSDYGYTF
TRBJ2-5 | TRBV6-5 | NA | TRBD1 | TGTGCCAGCAGTTTACAGGGGGTAGAGACCCAGTACTTC | CASSLQGVETQYF
TRBJ1-4 | TRBV5-8 | NA | NA | TGTGCCAGCAGCCGCGGAGCAGGGGCCGAGGAAAAACTGTTTTTT | CASSRGAGAEEKLFF
TRBJ2-1 | TRBV5-1 | few | NA | TGCGCCAGCAGCTCCTTGGCGGGGACCTACAATGAGCAGTTCTTC | CASSSLAGTYNEQFF
TRBJ2-7 | TRBV25-1 | NA | TRBD1 | TGTGCCAGCAGAATGACAGGGTCCCACGAGCAGTACTTC | CASRMTGSHEQYF
TRBJ2-7 | TRBV4-3 | NA | NA | TGCGCCAGCAGCCAAGTGATGGAGGGGTACGAGCAGTACTTC | CASSQVMEGYEQYF
TRBJ1-3 | TRBV19 | NA | NA | TGTGCCAGTAGTGCGCGAAACACCATATATTTT | CASSARNTIYF
TRBJ1-1 | TRBV19 | NA | TRBD1 | TGTGCCAGTAGTATAGGGGGCAGGGGGACTGAAGCTTTCTTT | CASSIGGRGTEAFF
TRBJ2-7 | TRBV7-9 | once | NA | TGTGCCAGCAGCTCTAACTCCTACGAGCAGTACTTC | CASSSNSYEQYF
TRBJ2-4 | TRBV7-9 | NA | NA | TGTGCCAGCAGTTGGGGCCTGGGCCCTCTAGGAAACATTCAGTACTTC | CASSWGLGPLGNIQYF
TRBJ2-7 | TRBV28 | NA | TRBD1 | TGTGCCAGCAGTACCCCGGGACAGGGGGCGAGCGAGCAGTACTTC | CASSTPGQGASEQYF
TRBJ2-7 | TRBV5-1 | few | NA | TGCGCCAGCAGCGTTCAGGGTACCCCCTACGAGCAGTACTTC | CASSVQGTPYEQYF
TRBJ1-2 | TRBV11-2 | NA | NA | TGTGCCAGCAGCTTACACAGGGAAGGGTATGGCTACACCTTC | CASSLHREGYGYTF
TRBJ2-5 | TRBV7-3 | NA | NA | TGTGCCAGCAGCTTAGAGCCAGGGGTAGTGAAGACCCAGTACTTC | CASSLEPGVVKTQYF
TRBJ2-1 | TRBV28 | NA | TRBD2 | TGTGCCAGCAGTACCTTAGCGGGAGGGACCTACAATGAGCAGTTCTTC | CASSTLAGGTYNEQFF
TRBJ1-2 | TRBV21-1 | NA | NA | TGTGCCAGCAAAAATACAGGGGTTAACTATGGCTACACCTTC | CASKNTGVNYGYTF
TRBJ2-7 | TRBV6-6 | NA | TRBD1 | TGTGCCAGCAGTCCCCCCGGGACAGTGACCTACGAGCAGTACTTC | CASSPPGTVTYEQYF
TRBJ1-5 | TRBV19 | NA | NA | TGTGCCAGTAGTATAGGAGTGATTAATCAGCCCCAGCATTTT | CASSIGVINQPQHF
TRBJ2-7 | TRBV7-9 | NA | NA | TGTGCCAGCAGCTTAGTTGCGGGTTACGAGCAGTACTTC | CASSLVAGYEQYF
TRBJ1-1 | TRBV6-5 | NA | TRBD1 | TGTGCCAGCAGAAGACAGGGGGCTGAAGCTTTCTTT | CASRRQGAEAFF
TRBJ1-4 | TRBV28 | NA | TRBD1 | TGTGCCAGCAGTTTAGACAGGGGGTTTTTAAATGAAAAACTGTTTTTT | CASSLDRGFLNEKLFF
TRBJ1-1 | TRBV7-8 | NA | NA | TGTGCCAGCAGCTCAAAACAGGGGAACACTGAAGCTTTCTTT | CASSSKQGNTEAFF
TRBJ2-4 | TRBV7-2 | NA | TRBD1 | TGTGCCAGCAGCTTAGGTGGTGGACAGGAAACCAAAAACATTCAGTACTTC | CASSLGGGQETKNIQYF
TRBJ1-2 | TRBV6-5 | once | TRBD1 | TGTGCCAGCAGTTCGGGACAGGCCGCCTATGGCTACACCTTC | CASSSGQAAYGYTF
TRBJ1-3 | TRBV4-3 | NA | TRBD1 | TGCGCCAGCTCTCAGGGGGGTACAGGAAACACCATATATTTT | CASSQGGTGNTIYF
TRBJ2-7 | TRBV5-1 | NA | NA | TGCGCCAGCAGCCCACCCTTAGGCGGCTACGGGCAGTACTTC | CASSPPLGGYGQYF
TRBJ1-1 | TRBV7-9 | few | NA | TGTGCCAGCAGCCCCTTAGACACTGAAGCTTTCTTT | CASSPLDTEAFF
TRBJ2-7 | TRBV19 | NA | TRBD1 | TGTGCCAGTAGTATCGGGACAGGGGGTCGAGAGCAGTACTTC | CASSIGTGGREQYF